These 22 T cell receptor beta chains were sequenced from one sample in a study of T cell clonality in common variable immunodeficiency. The table came from immunoSEQ multiplex PCR; TCRdb's copy has only in-frame clones and leaves some out. Sampling found roughly 34,000 clones, none seen once. Sequenced: peripheral blood mononuclear cells. These receptors came from a person aged 18 to 75 in good health.

This clone was observed at least ten times. The sequence runs out 3 residues before the end of the CDR3; the remainder is reconstructed from the germline J gene. The chain uses TRBV2 and TRBJ1-4; TRBD1 might be the D (5 bases). The CDR3 is made up of 14 amino acids. From germline, CDR1 is SNHLY and CDR2 FYNNEI. Partial CDR3 DNA: TGTGCCAGCAGGGGGGACTCCGGGGAAGAAGAA. Its translation: CASRGDSGEEE. The full CDR3 reads CASRGDSGEEELFF.

This clone showed up many times. The read terminates 3 residues ahead of where the CDR3 ends, so the germline J gene completes it. The V and J genes are TRBV20-1 and TRBJ1-1, with D tentatively TRBD1 (6 bases). V lost 2 bases and J lost 2, with 18 bases in between. Germline V gene data show CDR1 as DFQATT and CDR2 as SNEGSKA (reference sequence). The CDR3 has 16 residues. The CDR3 region is CSARPDRWKGNTEAFF. The part of the CDR3 DNA that was read is TGCAGTGCTAGACCCGACAGGTGGAAAGGAAACACTGAA.

The sample holds many counts of this clone. The read stops 3 residues short of the end of the CDR3; the missing end is completed from the germline J gene. The rearrangement links TRBV20-1 to TRBJ1-4; no reliable D call. With 6 bases removed from V and 1 base from J, the gap between germline ends came to 12 bases. CDR1 is DFQATT and CDR2 is SNEGSKA in the germline V gene (reference sequence). This CDR3 comprises 14 residues. CDR3 DNA, as far as it was read: TGCAGTGCCCTGCAGGATCGAACTAATGAAAAA. Protein sequence: CSALQDRTNEK. From start to end, the CDR3 is CSALQDRTNEKLFF.

This clone was detected ten times or more. The sequence runs out 3 residues before the end of the CDR3; the remainder is reconstructed from the germline J gene. The chain has TRBV5-1 and TRBJ2-1; 9 nucleotides line up with TRBD2. Germline trimming cut 0 bases from V and 4 bases from J; bases unmatched to any gene: 8. The CDR3 extends over 17 amino acids. CDR1 and CDR2 from the germline V gene are SGHRS and YFSETQ. The chain's CDR3 is CASSLGTSEAGYNEQFF. The sequenced CDR3 bases are TGCGCCAGCAGCTTGGGGACTAGCGAGGCTGGTTACAATGAG.

This clone was observed at least ten times. Sequencing ends 3 residues short of the CDR3 end; the germline J gene provides the rest. The V and J genes are TRBV5-1 and TRBJ2-3; 11 bases fit TRBD2. Looked up from germline, CDR1 is SGHRS and CDR2 is YFSETQ. This CDR3 is 17 amino acids long. V lost 2 bases to trimming and J lost 3 bases; unmatched junction nucleotides: 8. CDR3 protein: CASSFNSGRASTDTQYF. The part of the CDR3 DNA that was read is TGCGCCAGCAGCTTTAATAGCGGGAGGGCCTCGACAGATACG.

The sample holds many counts of this clone. Read sequence stops 3 residues before the CDR3 end, and the germline J gene provides the missing end. This chain uses TRBV19 with TRBJ1-5, with 9 bases lining up with TRBD1. The CDR3 consists of 14 residues. V gave up 7 bases and J gave up 7 bases; unmatched junction bases: 8. The germline gives CDR1 LNHDA, CDR2 SQIVND (reference sequence). CDR3 DNA (partial): TGTGCCAGTACCGTTACAGGGGGCAGGCAGCCC. It is translated as CASTVTGGRQP. The whole CDR3 protein reads CASTVTGGRQPQHF.

This clone was observed at least ten times. The CDR3 end falls 3 residues outside the read, so it is completed with the germline J gene. This chain connects TRBV5-4 to TRBJ1-1; no reliable D call. This CDR3 is 13 amino acids long. V shed 2 bases and J shed 5 bases, with 10 bases lying between them. From germline, CDR1 is SGHNT and CDR2 YYREEE (reference sequence). CDR3 sequence: CASSFGSGTEAFF. CDR3 DNA (partial): TGTGCCAGCAGCTTTGGGAGCGGGACTGAA.

This clone was recorded many times. The read comes to an end 3 residues before the CDR3 does, leaving the germline J gene to fill in the end. V and J are TRBV7-6 and TRBJ2-1, with TRBD2 identical over 8 bases. Germline CDR1 and CDR2: SGHVS and FNYEAQ. The V segment lost 4 bases and the J segment 9 bases; nucleotides outside the gene matches: 14. The CDR3 is made up of 16 amino acids. Partial CDR3 DNA: TGTGCCAGCAGCTCCTTAAGCGGGGGAGGGCCGAGTGAG. This translates into CASSSLSGGGPSE. The CDR3, in full, reads CASSSLSGGGPSEQFF.

This clone was picked up many times. Read coverage stops 3 residues before the CDR3 terminus; the germline J gene supplies the remainder. V is TRBV19 and J is TRBJ2-1, with 7 bases fitting TRBD1. Per germline, CDR1 LNHDA and CDR2 SQIVND (reference sequence). The J segment lost 0 bases and the V segment lost 6 bases, leaving 5 bases of the junction unmatched. The length of the CDR3 is 15 residues. CDR3 DNA, as far as it was read: TGTGCCAGTAGCGAGACAGGGAGCTCCTACAATGAG. It encodes CASSETGSSYNE. The whole CDR3 is CASSETGSSYNEQFF.

This clone has at least ten counts. The read ends 3 residues before the CDR3 terminus; that terminus is restored from the germline J gene. The chain joins TRBV28 to TRBJ1-2; TRBD1 matches 8 bases. The CDR3 totals 13 residues. Germline V gene sequence: CDR1 MDHEN, CDR2 SYDVKM. The trim removed 6 bases at V and 4 bases at J, leaving 4 bases unmatched. The CDR3 region is CASRKTGGYGYTF. CDR3 DNA, as far as it was read: TGTGCCAGCAGGAAAACAGGGGGCTATGGC.

In this sample, this clone turned up many times. The read terminates 3 residues ahead of where the CDR3 ends, so the germline J gene completes it. The chain links TRBV11-2 to TRBJ1-5; 8 bases line up with TRBD1. CDR1 SGHAT and CDR2 FQNNGV come from the germline V gene. The CDR3 length is 14 residues. J lost 7 bases, V lost 5 bases, and 7 bases had no gene match. Partial CDR3 DNA: TGTGCCAGCAGCGCACAGGGGGTCAGGCAGCCC. Translated, it gives CASSAQGVRQP. The CDR3 in its entirety is CASSAQGVRQPQHF.

At least ten counts were recorded for this clone. The CDR3 extends 3 residues past the end of the read, so its final part is completed from the germline J gene. The chain combines TRBV7-8 with TRBJ1-2, with a weak D call TRBD1 (6 bases). The CDR3 extends over 17 amino acids. CDR1 is SGHVS and CDR2 is FQNEAQ in the germline V gene. The V end lost 5 bases, the J end lost 4 bases, and 23 bases lay between the germline ends. The CDR3: CASSPDRLAPLGYGYTF. The CDR3 bases that were read are TGTGCCAGCAGCCCTGACAGGTTAGCCCCTCTTGGCTATGGC.

This clone was observed at least ten times. The read terminates 3 residues ahead of where the CDR3 ends, so the germline J gene completes it. V is TRBV4-2 and J is TRBJ1-1; D ambiguous. The germline V gene has CDR1 LGHNA and CDR2 YNFKEQ. Trimming pared 1 base from V and 6 bases from J, leaving 6 bases between. The CDR3 sequence is 12 residues long. The CDR3 reads CASSQARSEAFF. The CDR3 DNA, read in part, is TGTGCCAGCAGCCAAGCGAGGTCTGAA.

This clone was picked up many times. The missing CDR3 end, 3 residues past where the read stops, is filled in from the germline J gene. This chain links TRBV20-1 with TRBJ2-3; 7 bases are a match to TRBD1. Germline V CDR1 and CDR2: DFQATT, SNEGSKA (reference sequence). After removal of 1 base from V and 2 bases from J, the junction contained 9 bases not matched to a gene. The CDR3 consists of 16 residues. The CDR3 is CSARGRQGMVTDTQYF. The CDR3 bases that were read are TGCAGTGCTAGAGGCCGACAGGGAATGGTCACAGATACG.

This clone appeared many times. The read gets to within 3 residues of the CDR3 end, and the germline J gene fills in the rest. The chain couples TRBV5-1 to TRBJ2-7; 13 nucleotides match TRBD2. CDR1 and CDR2 (germline): SGHRS, YFSETQ. J lost 6 bases, V lost 3 bases, and 6 bases had no gene match. There are 15 residues in the CDR3. The CDR3 here is CASSWGTSGMGEQYF. The CDR3 bases that were read are TGCGCCAGCAGCTGGGGGACTAGCGGGATGGGCGAG. Using reference TRBV5-1 and TRBJ2-7 for the parts outside the CDR3, the full variable domain is KAGVTQTPRYLIKTRGQQVTLSCSPISGHRSVSWYQQTPGQGLQFLFEYFSETQRNKGNFPGRFSGRQFSNSRSEMNVSTLELGDSALYLCASSWGTSGMGEQYFGPGTRLTVT.

This clone has a count of ten or more. The DNA ends 3 residues before the CDR3 does, and the rest of the CDR3 is filled in from the germline J gene. This chain joins TRBV7-9 and TRBJ2-5, with TRBD1 as a possible D gene (5 bases). Germline V lookup: CDR1 SEHNR, CDR2 FQNEAQ (reference sequence). V lost 2 bases, J lost 2 bases, and 12 bases lay in between. The CDR3 runs to 15 residues. CDR3 bases read: TGTGCCAGCAGCTTACTGACAGAGAAGCAAGAGACC. This encodes CASSLLTEKQET. The full CDR3 sequence reads CASSLLTEKQETQYF.

This clone was recorded many times. The sequence runs out 3 residues before the end of the CDR3; the remainder is reconstructed from the germline J gene. The chain uses TRBV2 and TRBJ1-1; 8 bases are a match to TRBD1. CDR1 and CDR2 from the germline V gene are SNHLY and FYNNEI. The CDR3 extends over 16 amino acids. With V trimmed by 4 bases and J by 6 bases, 13 bases remained unmatched. The CDR3 bases that were read are TGTGCCAGCAGTGGGGTCGTGACAGGGGCTAGATCTGAA. It encodes CASSGVVTGARSE. The CDR3 as a whole reads CASSGVVTGARSEAFF.

This clone was seen many times. The read terminates 3 residues ahead of where the CDR3 ends, so the germline J gene completes it. J is TRBJ2-7 and V is TRBV6-2 or TRBV6-3, with TRBD2 as a possible D gene (6 bases). Germline V gene lookup returns CDR1 MNHEY and CDR2 SVGEGT. The CDR3 is made up of 16 amino acids. V was cut by 7 bases and J by 3 bases, with 22 bases left in between. The CDR3 region is CASTPLGSGKDYEQYF. CDR3 bases read: TGTGCCAGCACCCCCCTTGGTAGCGGAAAAGACTACGAG.

This clone was seen at least ten times. Read coverage stops 3 residues before the CDR3 terminus; the germline J gene supplies the remainder. The genes are TRBV20-1 and TRBJ2-3; TRBD2 agrees at 7 bases. The CDR3 length is 14 residues. Unmatched junction bases numbered 9, after V lost 3 bases and J lost 6 bases. Per the germline V gene, CDR1 is DFQATT and CDR2 is SNEGSKA (reference sequence). The CDR3 protein is CSASHAGEGDTQYF. The sequenced CDR3 bases are TGCAGTGCTAGTCACGCGGGAGAAGGGGATACG.

This clone was recorded at least ten times. The DNA ends 3 residues before the CDR3 does, and the rest of the CDR3 is filled in from the germline J gene. This chain links TRBV20-1 with TRBJ2-2, with D possibly matching TRBD1 (5 bases). Between the trimmed V and J ends, which lost 5 bases and 4 bases, there was a span of 8 bases. Germline V CDR1 and CDR2: DFQATT, SNEGSKA (reference sequence). The CDR3 is 12 amino acids. The sequenced part of the CDR3 DNA is TGCAGTGCTTACAGGTTCACCGGGGAG. Its translation is CSAYRFTGE. The full CDR3 protein is CSAYRFTGELFF.

Details on this clone: Coverage ceases 3 residues before the CDR3 finishes, and the germline J gene fills in the end. The chain recombines TRBV18 with TRBJ2-1, with 9 bases aligning to TRBD2. Germline trimming cut 3 bases from V and 9 bases from J; bases unmatched to any gene: 3. The germline gives CDR1 KGHSH, CDR2 LQKENI. The CDR3 runs to 13 residues. CDR3 loop: CASSPKLAGEQFF. The sequenced part of the CDR3 DNA is TGTGCCAGCTCACCTAAACTAGCGGGTGAG. The whole variable domain, filled in from reference TRBV18 and TRBJ2-1, reads NAGVMQNPRHLVRRRGQEARLRCSPMKGHSHVYWYRQLPEEGLKFMVYLQKENIIDESGMPKERFSAEFPKEGPSILRIQQVVRGDSAAYFCASSPKLAGEQFFGPGTRLTVL.

This clone was detected ten times or more. The DNA ends 3 residues before the CDR3 does, and the rest of the CDR3 is filled in from the germline J gene. The chain employs TRBV20-1 and TRBJ1-1; D might be TRBD1 (6 bases). This CDR3 is 14 amino acids long. Germline CDR1 DFQATT, CDR2 SNEGSKA (reference sequence). Trimming took 5 bases from V and 4 from J, leaving 17 bases between them. The CDR3 loop reads CSAQKPSGATEAFF. Incomplete CDR3 DNA: TGCAGTGCTCAAAAACCTTCAGGGGCCACTGAA.